A selection of T cell receptor beta chains follows, all from one sample in a study of T cells in Graves' hyperthyroidism and ophthalmopathy. TCRdb passed the multiplex PCR reads through MiXCR, listing each CDR3 protein once. The sample lists 700,000 to 850,000 distinct CDR3 sequences, 35% seen once, with more than 25% in the top ten. The sample taken for sequencing was blood. These TCRs come from a woman aged 35 to 49 with Graves' hyperthyroidism. Each CDR3 is given without its conserved first and last residue. Fields, in order: J gene, V gene, clone size, CDR3 protein. The size of a clone is reported for some rows only, either as once, few or many, or as a class for expanded clones.

j_call: TRBJ1-3
v_call: TRBV7-8
clone_size: many
cdr3_aa: ASSLTSVKGSTGNTIY

j_call: TRBJ1-1
v_call: TRBV2
clone_size: many
cdr3_aa: ASSGEDGTEAF

j_call: TRBJ2-5
v_call: TRBV6-6
clone_size: few
cdr3_aa: AISTANQETQY

j_call: TRBJ1-2
v_call: TRBV14
clone_size: .
cdr3_aa: ASSQDRQGYT

j_call: TRBJ1-1
v_call: TRBV29-1
clone_size: many
cdr3_aa: SVGQGGTEAF

j_call: TRBJ1-5
v_call: TRBV10-3
clone_size: .
cdr3_aa: AISDGHSYEH

j_call: TRBJ1-6
v_call: TRBV28
clone_size: .
cdr3_aa: ASRDDRRSPLH

j_call: TRBJ1-4
v_call: TRBV4-3
clone_size: few
cdr3_aa: ASSPWTGLDEKLF

j_call: TRBJ1-6
v_call: TRBV6-6
clone_size: few
cdr3_aa: ASMTGWNNSPLH

j_call: TRBJ1-1
v_call: TRBV5-1
clone_size: many
cdr3_aa: ASSLLQDSEAF

j_call: TRBJ2-7
v_call: TRBV13
clone_size: many
cdr3_aa: ASKGGASSYEQY

j_call: TRBJ2-5
v_call: TRBV20-1
clone_size: many
cdr3_aa: SARSWGGTQY

j_call: TRBJ2-5
v_call: TRBV20-1
clone_size: few
cdr3_aa: SASAFLAGKETQY

j_call: TRBJ1-1
v_call: TRBV19
clone_size: many
cdr3_aa: ASSRGGSTEAF

j_call: TRBJ1-1
v_call: TRBV7-2
clone_size: .
cdr3_aa: AGSESNRVNTEAF

j_call: TRBJ2-2
v_call: TRBV5-1
clone_size: few
cdr3_aa: ASSEQGGNTGELF

j_call: TRBJ2-2
v_call: TRBV10-3
clone_size: .
cdr3_aa: AITEGRDGELF

j_call: TRBJ1-5
v_call: TRBV10-3
clone_size: .
cdr3_aa: ATGDSGDEQPQH

j_call: TRBJ1-6
v_call: TRBV19
clone_size: .
cdr3_aa: ASSPNFLDSPLH

j_call: TRBJ1-1
v_call: TRBV7-3
clone_size: .
cdr3_aa: ASSPEGSTEAF

j_call: TRBJ2-7
v_call: TRBV10-3
clone_size: few
cdr3_aa: AISQGTASYEQY

j_call: TRBJ1-5
v_call: TRBV6-6
clone_size: .
cdr3_aa: ASQYRGPTRHGNQPQH